The 26 T cell receptor beta chains reported below all come from one sample, sequenced in a study of T cells and Merkel cell carcinoma outcomes. Assay used: immunoSEQ multiplex PCR; TCRdb lists only in-frame clones, some missing. Of around 540 clones listed, roughly 90% are singletons. The material sequenced was tumor tissue from Merkel cell carcinoma. The origin of the receptors is a human donor with Merkel cell carcinoma.

The genes are TRBV14 and TRBJ1-4; D not resolved. V was cut by 8 bases and J by 5 bases, with 15 bases left in between. Germline V lookup: CDR1 SGHDN, CDR2 FVKESK. The length of the CDR3 is 14 residues. The CDR3 loop reads CASPHHNRNEKLFF. The CDR3 nucleotides read TGTGCCAGCCCCCATCATAATAGGAATGAAAAACTGTTTTTT. The full variable domain, with the rest looked up from reference TRBV14 and TRBJ1-4, is EAGVTQFPSHSVIEKGQTVTLRCDPISGHDNLYWYRRVMGKEIKFLLHFVKESKQDESGMPNNRFLAERTGGTYSTLKVQPAELEDSGVYFCASPHHNRNEKLFFGSGTQLSVL.

On this clone itself: A junction end diverges from the germline sequence, so it may reflect a read error. The chain recombines TRBV6-5 with TRBJ2-1; TRBD2 might be the D (6 bases). This CDR3 region has 14 residues. The germline CDR1 and CDR2 sequences are MNHEY and SVGAGI. The CDR3: CASSYSLAIHEQFF. As DNA, the CDR3 is TGTGCTAGCAGTTACTCTCTAGCGATTCATGAGCAGTTCTTC.

This chain connects TRBV4-1 to TRBJ2-1; perhaps D is TRBD1 or TRBD2 (5 bases each). Germline CDR1 reads MGHRA; CDR2 reads YSYEKL. The CDR3 totals 14 residues. V dropped 0 bases and J dropped 10 bases, with 13 bases sitting between them. CDR3 bases: TGCGCCAGCAGCCAAGAAGGGGAGACAATCGAGCAGTTCTTC. Its protein is CASSQEGETIEQFF.

The V and J genes are TRBV5-5 and TRBJ1-1; D perhaps matches TRBD1 (6 bases). The CDR3 has 15 residues. The ends were cut back, 4 bases at V and 5 bases at J, with 18 bases in the middle. Germline assignment: CDR1 SGHKS and CDR2 YYEKEE (reference sequence). The CDR3 sequence is CASSLLTGGTTEAFF. In DNA, the CDR3 is TGTGCCAGCAGCCTGTTGACAGGCGGAACAACTGAAGCTTTCTTT.

V usage is TRBV19 and J usage is TRBJ1-1; 7 bases are shared with TRBD1. The CDR3 consists of 12 residues. Trimming removed 10 bases from V and 2 bases from J; junction bases left unmatched: 4. The germline CDR1 and CDR2 sequences are LNHDA and SQIVND (reference sequence). CDR3 amino acids: CATRQGNTEAFF. CDR3 coding DNA: TGTGCCACCAGACAGGGTAACACTGAAGCTTTCTTT.

The gene calls are TRBV2 and TRBJ1-5; D gene unclear. V lost 1 base and J lost 4, with 5 bases in between. Germline assignment: CDR1 SNHLY and CDR2 FYNNEI. The CDR3 runs 13 residues. The chain's CDR3 is CASSEEGNQPQHF. The CDR3 DNA reads as TGTGCCAGCAGTGAAGAAGGGAATCAGCCCCAGCATTTT.

This clone came up once. The chain recombines TRBV7-6 with TRBJ2-7; weak D call: TRBD2 (5 bases). The V end lost 5 bases, the J end lost 4 bases, and 15 bases lay between the germline ends. This CDR3 has 14 amino acids. Germline CDR1 SGHVS, CDR2 FNYEAQ. As DNA, the CDR3 is TGTGCCAGCAGCCCGTCCGGGAAGATATACGAGCAGTACTTC. Its translation: CASSPSGKIYEQYF.

The chain links TRBV15 to TRBJ2-7; no firm D call. Trimming pared 0 bases from V and 3 bases from J, leaving 9 bases between. The CDR3 sequence is 14 residues long. CDR1 is LNHNV and CDR2 is YYDKDF in the germline V gene (reference sequence). As DNA, the CDR3 is TGTGCCACCAGCAGAGAAGGGTTTCGCTACGAGCAGTACTTC. This translates into CATSREGFRYEQYF.

The J gene is TRBJ1-2, the V gene TRBV9, with no clear D. Germline V lookup: CDR1 SGDLS, CDR2 YYNGEE. V lost 0 bases, J lost 10 bases, and 7 bases lay in between. The CDR3 length is 11 residues. The CDR3 here is CASSVVVTYTF. The DNA for the CDR3 is TGTGCCAGCAGCGTAGTAGTTACCTACACCTTC.

This chain connects TRBV4-2 to TRBJ2-5; 8 bases map to TRBD2. This CDR3 is built from 16 residues. V lost 2 bases, J lost 5 bases, and 10 bases stayed unmatched. Germline loops: CDR1 LGHNA, CDR2 YNFKEQ. The CDR3 DNA sequence: TGTGCCAGCAGCCAACCAATAGCGGGAAGAGGGGAGACCCAGTACTTC. This gives the protein CASSQPIAGRGETQYF.

The count of this clone is one. The rearrangement links TRBV6-5 to TRBJ1-1, with 9 bases that match TRBD1. The CDR3 consists of 16 residues. Germline lookup yields CDR1 MNHEY and CDR2 SVGAGI. The V gene end was trimmed by 0 bases and the J gene end by 5 bases; junction bases not matched to a gene: 7. The CDR3 DNA reads as TGTGCCAGCAGTTACTCGGGGACAGGGTGGGGGACTGAAGCTTTCTTT. Translated, it gives CASSYSGTGWGTEAFF.

This clone is a singleton in its sample. Germline is not matched at one junction end, which may reflect a read error. The chain has TRBV7-7 and TRBJ2-5, with unresolved D. The CDR3 covers 17 residues. The V gene's germline CDR1 is SSHAT and CDR2 FNYEAQ (reference sequence). In DNA form, the CDR3 reads TGTGCTAGCAGCTTATCCTACCTGTCGGAGAGTTGGGAGACCCAGTACTTC. The encoded protein is CASSLSYLSESWETQYF.

V usage is TRBV7-8 and J usage is TRBJ2-5, with 11 positions matching TRBD2. J gave up 14 bases and V 2 bases, and 10 bases lay outside the gene matches. This CDR3 is 14 amino acids long. CDR1 and CDR2 (germline): SGHVS, FQNEAQ. The CDR3 DNA reads as TGTGCCAGCAGCTTAAGGTCACTAGCGGGAGCCCTTTACTTC. Its translation: CASSLRSLAGALYF. The complete variable domain, with remaining parts taken from reference TRBV7-8 and TRBJ2-5, reads GAGVSQSPRYKVAKRGQDVALRCDPISGHVSLFWYQQALGQGPEFLTYFQNEAQLDKSGLPSDRFFAERPEGSVSTLKIQRTQQEDSAVYLCASSLRSLAGALYFGPGTRLLVL.

The rearrangement uses TRBV28 and TRBJ1-5, with D hard to call. CDR3 length: 15 amino acids. The V gene lost 2 bases and the J gene lost 0 bases, with 8 bases spanning the gap. Germline V CDR1 and CDR2: MDHEN, SYDVKM. The CDR3 spells CASSLQTASNQPQHF. CDR3 coding DNA: TGTGCCAGCAGTTTACAAACAGCTAGCAATCAGCCCCAGCATTTT.

This chain connects TRBV30 to TRBJ2-7; 9 bases agree with TRBD1. The V gene end was trimmed by 8 bases and the J gene end by 6 bases; junction bases not matched to a gene: 5. The CDR3 consists of 11 residues. Per germline, CDR1 GTSNPN and CDR2 SVGIG (reference sequence). This CDR3 reads CAAGQGSEQYF. The CDR3 DNA sequence: TGTGCCGCGGGACAGGGCAGCGAGCAGTACTTC. Full variable domain (missing parts from reference TRBV30 and TRBJ2-7): SQTIHQWPATLVQPVGSPLSLECTVEGTSNPNLYWYRQAAGRGLQLLFYSVGIGQISSEVPQNLSASRPQDRQFILSSKKLLLSDSGFYLCAAGQGSEQYFGPGTRLTVT.

About this clone: Relative to the germline gene, one junction end is altered; a read error may explain this. The V call is TRBV6-4, the J call TRBJ2-3; 7 nucleotides align to TRBD2. This CDR3 spans 15 amino acids. Germline loops: CDR1 MRHNA, CDR2 SNTAGT. CDR3 nucleotide sequence: TGTGCTAGCAGTGACGAACTAGCGAGTATAAATACGCAGTATTTT. It specifies CASSDELASINTQYF.

The V and J genes are TRBV6-1 and TRBJ2-7, with 11 bases that match TRBD1. Germline CDR1 and CDR2: MNHNS and SASEGT. The CDR3 consists of 16 residues. The trim removed 6 bases at V and 3 bases at J, leaving 10 bases unmatched. CDR3 region: CASRESVGQGVYEQYF. The CDR3 coding sequence is TGTGCCAGCAGGGAAAGTGTGGGACAGGGGGTCTACGAGCAGTACTTC.

The chain employs TRBV29-1 and TRBJ2-2; no firm D call. The CDR3 spans 13 residues. From germline, CDR1 is SQVTM and CDR2 ANQGSEA. Between the trimmed V and J ends, which lost 0 bases and 6 bases, there was a span of 8 bases. DNA for the CDR3: TGCAGCGTTGAAGACGGGTTCTCCGGGGAGCTGTTTTTT. As protein: CSVEDGFSGELFF.

This clone was observed a single time. The chain is built from TRBV15 and TRBJ2-7; 10 bases line up with TRBD1. CDR1 and CDR2 from the germline V gene are LNHNV and YYDKDF (reference sequence). V was clipped by 0 bases and J by 7 bases; unmatched bases: 9. There are 16 residues in the CDR3. In DNA form, the CDR3 reads TGTGCCACCAGCAGAGATGCAGGGACAGGGGTGGGGGAGCAGTACTTC. The encoded protein is CATSRDAGTGVGEQYF.

This clone has only one observation. This chain joins TRBV2 and TRBJ2-3, with D perhaps matching TRBD2 (7 bases). Trimming removed 11 bases at V and 2 bases at J, with 17 bases between. Germline CDR1 SNHLY, CDR2 FYNNEI. The CDR3 is 14 residues long. DNA of the CDR3: TGTGCCGGGGGGCTCGGGAGGACCACAGATACGCAGTATTTT. Residues: CAGGLGRTTDTQYF. The whole variable domain, filled in from reference TRBV2 and TRBJ2-3, reads EPEVTQTPSHQVTQMGQEVILRCVPISNHLYFYWYRQILGQKVEFLVSFYNNEISEKSEIFDDQFSVERPDGSNFTLKIRSTKLEDSAMYFCAGGLGRTTDTQYFGPGTRLTVL.

This sequence joins TRBV12-2 and TRBJ2-7; the table's D call, TRBD1, has no DNA check behind it. TRBV12-2 is marked as a pseudogene. The CDR3 has 16 amino acids. The CDR3 spells CASRPTRQEDSYKQYF. Written as DNA, the CDR3 is TGTGCAAGTCGCCCGACAAGACAGGAGGACTCCTACAAGCAGTACTTC.

Concerning this clone: Distinct nucleotide sequences in the sample also encode this CDR3. The V call is TRBV7-9, the J call TRBJ2-7; no definite D call. CDR1 SEHNR and CDR2 FQNEAQ come from the germline V gene (reference sequence). This CDR3 spans 12 amino acids. Deletions cut 5 bases from V and 4 bases from J, with 9 bases between. The CDR3 region has the DNA TGTGCCAGCAGCCAGGAGATATACGAGCAGTACTTC. The encoded protein is CASSQEIYEQYF.

This clone appeared a few times. This chain joins TRBV19 and TRBJ1-1, with D possibly TRBD1 on 6 matching bases. The CDR3 is 15 amino acids. Germline assignment: CDR1 LNHDA and CDR2 SQIVND (reference sequence). V was pared by 6 bases and J by 3 bases, with 17 bases between. CDR3 nucleotide sequence: TGTGCCAGTAGGGTTTTTAACAGGGCAGACACTGAAGCTTTCTTT. Translated: CASRVFNRADTEAFF.

This rearrangement joins TRBV29-1 to TRBJ2-7, with D perhaps TRBD1 (6 bases). The V and J ends lost 4 bases and 4 bases respectively, with 14 bases between them. The CDR3 covers 13 residues. The germline gives CDR1 SQVTM, CDR2 ANQGSEA. The CDR3 DNA sequence: TGCAGCGTTGGAAGATCCCAGGGGTACGAGCAGTACTTC. Its translation is CSVGRSQGYEQYF.

The chain combines TRBV7-2 with TRBJ2-7, with D hard to call. Between the trimmed V and J ends, which lost 1 base and 0 bases, there was a span of 7 bases. CDR3 length equals 14 residues. Germline lookup yields CDR1 SGHTA and CDR2 FQGNSA. CDR3 region: CASSLVRFSYEQYF. CDR3 DNA sequence: TGTGCCAGCAGCTTAGTCAGGTTCTCCTACGAGCAGTACTTC.

This clone was observed a few times. Other DNA sequences in this sample translate to the same CDR3. The V gene is TRBV9, the J gene TRBJ2-5, with 10 nucleotides matching TRBD2. The CDR3 has 14 amino acids. With V trimmed by 3 bases and J by 3 bases, 2 bases remained unmatched. Germline assignment: CDR1 SGDLS and CDR2 YYNGEE. As DNA, the CDR3 is TGTGCCAGCAGCGCTAGCGGGAGCAAAGAGACCCAGTACTTC. Residues: CASSASGSKETQYF.